Following are 15 T cell receptor beta chains from one sample sequenced in a study of control samples from healthy donors and cancer patients. Sequencing used immunoSEQ multiplex PCR; TCRdb keeps in-frame clones, though not all of them. Counted here are about 130,000 clones, roughly 90% occurring once; the ten biggest clones make up around 2.3%. The sample comprised blood. Receptor source: a man aged 40-49 years in good health.

This chain connects TRBV11-2 to TRBJ1-1, with a tentative D call TRBD1 (5 bases). CDR1 is SGHAT and CDR2 is FQNNGV in the germline V gene. CDR3 length equals 15 residues. The germline V and J ends were trimmed by 5 bases and 5 bases, with 18 bases remaining between them. Written as DNA, the CDR3 is TGTGCCAGCAGCGTCGGGGGGGTCCCCAGGACTGAAGCTTTCTTT. The encoded protein is CASSVGGVPRTEAFF.

The chain couples TRBV2 to TRBJ2-3; tentatively, D is TRBD1 or TRBD2 (6 bases each). CDR1 and CDR2 (germline): SNHLY, FYNNEI. This CDR3 is built from 16 residues. V was shortened by 5 bases and J by 1 base, with 16 bases between the two germline ends. The CDR3 DNA sequence: TGTGCCAGCAGTTTCGTTCGGGGGCCCCGCACAGATACGCAGTATTTT. Translating gives CASSFVRGPRTDTQYF.

The chain uses TRBV5-1 and TRBJ2-2; 9 bases agree with TRBD1. Germline V lookup: CDR1 SGHRS, CDR2 YFSETQ. V was pared by 1 base and J by 3 bases, with 4 bases of the junction left unmatched. The length of the CDR3 is 16 residues. The CDR3 loop reads CASSLIWDRDTGELFF. The CDR3 bases are TGCGCCAGCAGCTTGATTTGGGACAGGGACACCGGGGAGCTGTTTTTT.

This chain uses TRBV5-6 with TRBJ2-3; D is unresolved. This CDR3 spans 13 amino acids. V lost 3 bases, J lost 3 bases, and 8 bases lay in between. Germline CDR1 is SGHDT and CDR2 is YYEEEE. In nucleotides, the CDR3 is TGTGCCAGCAGCTCTCTGGTGACAGATACGCAGTATTTT. This codes for CASSSLVTDTQYF.

This clone was found a few times. V and J are TRBV5-8 and TRBJ1-5; no clear D. Trimming removed 6 bases at V and 3 bases at J, with 22 bases between. Germline V lookup: CDR1 SGHTS, CDR2 YDEGEE. CDR3 length equals 17 residues. The CDR3 is CASTNPPFGRDNQPQHF. The CDR3, as DNA: TGTGCCAGCACCAACCCTCCCTTCGGGCGGGACAATCAGCCCCAGCATTTT.

The chain combines TRBV28 with TRBJ1-2; no clear D gene. The CDR3 is made up of 14 amino acids. V lost 2 bases and J 8 bases, leaving 15 bases between the germline ends. CDR1 MDHEN and CDR2 SYDVKM come from the germline V gene. The CDR3 protein is CASSLLGNTVGYTF. The DNA for the CDR3 is TGTGCCAGCAGTTTACTGGGAAACACAGTGGGCTACACCTTC.

This clone was found once. This chain connects TRBV7-8 to TRBJ2-7; the D is unclear. This CDR3 has 14 residues. Germline V lookup: CDR1 SGHVS, CDR2 FQNEAQ. The germline V and J ends were trimmed by 5 bases and 1 base, with 12 bases remaining between them. Here the CDR3 DNA reads TGTGCCAGCAGCCGATTGATAGGGTCCTACGAGCAGTACTTC. This sequence encodes CASSRLIGSYEQYF.

This chain joins TRBV5-1 and TRBJ2-2, with TRBD2 matching over 9 bases. V was pared by 0 bases and J by 4 bases, with 10 bases of the junction left unmatched. Germline lookup yields CDR1 SGHRS and CDR2 YFSETQ. This CDR3 has 18 residues. The CDR3 is CASSLGLTAGGSTGELFF. The DNA for the CDR3 is TGCGCCAGCAGCTTGGGGCTGACGGCGGGGGGGTCCACCGGGGAGCTGTTTTTT.

The chain links TRBV15 to TRBJ2-5; tentatively, D is TRBD2 (5 bases). This CDR3 is 13 amino acids long. Germline V gives CDR1 LNHNV, CDR2 YYDKDF (reference sequence). V was cut by 4 bases and J by 0 bases, with 6 bases left in between. The CDR3 DNA is TGTGCCACCAGCACGGGGTACCAAGAGACCCAGTACTTC. It translates to CATSTGYQETQYF.

The chain recombines TRBV6-5 with TRBJ1-2, with TRBD1 matching 9 bases. This CDR3 has 14 residues. Germline CDR1 is MNHEY and CDR2 is SVGAGI. Trimming removed 6 bases from V and 4 bases from J; junction bases left unmatched: 6. The CDR3 DNA sequence: TGTGCCAGCAGCAGGACAGGGGCCGTCTATGGCTACACCTTC. This gives the protein CASSRTGAVYGYTF.

V is TRBV30 and J is TRBJ2-2; 11 bases map to TRBD1. The V and J ends lost 4 bases and 4 bases, in that order; junction bases with no gene match: 2. Germline lookup yields CDR1 GTSNPN and CDR2 SVGIG (reference sequence). The CDR3 length is 14 residues. Here the CDR3 DNA reads TGTGCCTGGACCGGGACAGGGGGCACCGGGGAGCTGTTTTTT. This sequence encodes CAWTGTGGTGELFF.

Here the CDR3 DNA reads TGTGCCACCAGCAGAGATTTCGCAGGGCATAATGAGCAGTTCTTC. Its protein is CATSRDFAGHNEQFF. This chain uses TRBV15 with TRBJ2-1; D possibly corresponds to TRBD1 (5 bases). Germline CDR1 LNHNV, CDR2 YYDKDF (reference sequence). The CDR3 has 15 residues. Trimming removed 0 bases from V and 7 bases from J, with 13 bases in between.

This sequence joins TRBV4-1 and TRBJ1-4, with 7 nucleotides matching TRBD1. Germline values: CDR1 MGHRA, CDR2 YSYEKL. V lost 4 bases and J lost 6; bases outside the gene matches: 8. This CDR3 has 15 amino acids. DNA of the CDR3: TGCGCCAGCAGCCCCTTCGGACAGGAGGATGAAAAACTGTTTTTT. Its translation is CASSPFGQEDEKLFF.

The chain combines TRBV15 with TRBJ2-2, with 10 positions matching TRBD1. Germline V gives CDR1 LNHNV, CDR2 YYDKDF (reference sequence). The CDR3 totals 15 residues. V dropped 5 bases and J dropped 6; count of bases not matched to a gene: 6. CDR3 sequence: CATSRGTGDSGELFF. For the CDR3, the DNA is TGTGCCACCAGCCGCGGGACAGGGGATTCCGGGGAGCTGTTTTTT. The full variable domain, rest sourced from reference TRBV15 and TRBJ2-2, is DAMVIQNPRYQVTQFGKPVTLSCSQTLNHNVMYWYQQKSSQAPKLLFHYYDKDFNNEADTPDNFQSRRPNTSFCFLDIRSPGLGDTAMYLCATSRGTGDSGELFFGEGSRLTVL.

The rearrangement uses TRBV29-1 and TRBJ2-2, with 7 bases identical to TRBD2. CDR3 length: 14 residues. Looked up from germline, CDR1 is SQVTM and CDR2 is ANQGSEA. V gave up 7 bases and J gave up 5 bases; unmatched junction bases: 10. This CDR3 reads CSAQRGVRTGELFF. DNA for the CDR3: TGCAGCGCCCAACGGGGGGTTAGGACCGGGGAGCTGTTTTTT.